The 24 T cell receptor beta chains reported below all come from one sample, sequenced in a study of identical twins. TCRdb re-derived calls from the 5' RACE reads in MiXCR, one entry per CDR3 protein. The sample contains 500,000 to 700,000 distinct CDR3 sequences, about 7% of which appear only once. These sequences were also reported in another study, on yellow fever vaccine responses in identical twins.

The sequenced sample was PBMCs. All receptors come from a woman under 30 in good health.

A few counts support this clonotype. This chain links TRBV20-1 with TRBJ2-2, with 10 bases aligning to TRBD1. Germline CDR1 reads DFQATT; CDR2 reads SNEGSKA (reference sequence). The trim removed 0 bases at V and 4 bases at J, leaving 8 bases unmatched. This CDR3 has 17 amino acids. CDR3 nucleotide sequence: TGCAGTGCTAGAGATTGGAGAGGGACAGGGGTCACCGGGGAGCTGTTTTTT. Encoded protein: CSARDWRGTGVTGELFF.

This clonotype was recorded a few times. The chain recombines TRBV6-1 with TRBJ1-1; TRBD1 agrees at 7 bases. The germline V gene encodes CDR1 MNHNS and CDR2 SASEGT. This CDR3 spans 14 amino acids. With V trimmed by 8 bases and J by 5 bases, 11 bases remained unmatched. The CDR3 region has the DNA TGTGCCAGCGGAGGGAGGGGGCGTGGGACTGAAGCTTTCTTT. Translating gives CASGGRGRGTEAFF.

V gene TRBV19 combines with J gene TRBJ2-2, with 8 bases identical to TRBD2. Germline CDR1 reads LNHDA; CDR2 reads SQIVND (reference sequence). With 7 bases clipped from V and 3 bases from J, the junction kept 7 bases outside the gene matches. This CDR3 spans 15 amino acids. The CDR3 is CASTTGLGHTGELFF. CDR3 DNA sequence: TGTGCCAGTACCACGGGACTAGGGCACACCGGGGAGCTGTTTTTT.

The chain is built from TRBV20-1 and TRBJ2-1; 8 bases are a match to TRBD2. CDR1 and CDR2 (germline): DFQATT, SNEGSKA (reference sequence). V shed 5 bases, J shed 8 bases, and the junction held 14 bases outside the gene matches. The CDR3 is 15 residues long. DNA for the CDR3: TGCAGTGCTCAACCGACTAGCGCGAGACCGGATGAGCAGTTCTTC. It yields the protein CSAQPTSARPDEQFF.

Many counts were recorded for this clonotype. V is TRBV20-1 and J is TRBJ1-5; no clear D gene. The CDR3 sequence is 15 residues long. CDR1 is DFQATT and CDR2 is SNEGSKA in the germline V gene (reference sequence). Trimming stripped 0 bases from V and 0 bases from J, with 9 bases between. This CDR3 reads CSARDLGDSNQPQHF. Here the CDR3 DNA reads TGCAGTGCTAGAGATCTGGGAGATAGCAATCAGCCCCAGCATTTT.

This clonotype was picked up a small number of times. The rearrangement joins TRBV28 to TRBJ2-3; perhaps TRBD2 as D (5 bases). The CDR3 has 14 residues. Germline V CDR1 and CDR2: MDHEN, SYDVKM. Trimming removed 7 bases from V and 6 bases from J, with 17 bases in between. CDR3 bases: TGTGCCAGCACTCCTAGCTGGGGAAGGGATACGCAGTATTTT. Protein: CASTPSWGRDTQYF.

Turning to this clonotype: One end of the junction does not line up with germline, which may come from a read error. The chain employs TRBV6-5 and TRBJ2-2; D is uncertain. The CDR3 covers 15 residues. Germline V gene data show CDR1 as MNHEY and CDR2 as SVGAGI. The DNA for the CDR3 is TGTGCCAGCAGTTACATCCAGTCGGGCACCTGGGAGCTGTTTTTT. This encodes CASSYIQSGTWELFF.

This clonotype showed up just a few times. V gene TRBV14 combines with J gene TRBJ1-2, with D possibly being TRBD1 (5 bases). CDR3 size: 16 residues. V was shortened by 4 bases and J by 3 bases, with 18 bases between the two germline ends. Germline CDR1 reads SGHDN; CDR2 reads FVKESK. As DNA, the CDR3 is TGTGCCAGCAGCCCCTCTTGGAGGGGCAAGGACTATGGCTACACCTTC. It is translated as CASSPSWRGKDYGYTF.

This clonotype was seen a handful of times. The chain combines TRBV20-1 with TRBJ1-1; D is unresolved. CDR1 DFQATT and CDR2 SNEGSKA come from the germline V gene (reference sequence). This CDR3 has 12 amino acids. Trimming took off 2 bases at V and 3 bases at J, with 7 bases between the two ends. DNA for the CDR3: TGCAGTGCTAGATCACAACACACTGAAGCTTTCTTT. It yields the protein CSARSQHTEAFF.

V usage is TRBV10-3 and J usage is TRBJ2-1; TRBD2 matches at 12 bases. The junction had 10 bases not matched to a gene; V was cut back by 6 bases and J by 7 bases. Germline V CDR1 and CDR2: ENHRY, SYGVKD. The CDR3 runs to 16 residues. CDR3 in amino acids: CAISARLAGEPNEQFF. In DNA form, the CDR3 reads TGTGCCATCAGCGCCAGACTAGCGGGAGAACCAAATGAGCAGTTCTTC.

This chain links TRBV12-3 or TRBV12-4 with TRBJ1-4; D remains unclear. Deletions cut 8 bases from V and 4 bases from J, with 20 bases between. The CDR3 runs 16 residues. The CDR3 nucleotides read TGTGCCAGCCGAATCAGACGCGGGGTCAGTAATGAAAAACTGTTTTTT. Translation gives CASRIRRGVSNEKLFF.

This clonotype has a count of ten or more. The chain links TRBV7-3 to TRBJ2-3; TRBD2 matches at 9 bases. Germline V gives CDR1 SGHTA, CDR2 FQGTGA. CDR3 length: 17 residues. With 5 bases clipped from V and 2 bases from J, the junction kept 11 bases outside the gene matches. CDR3 region: CASSPAGTSRHTDTQYF. As DNA, the CDR3 is TGTGCCAGCAGCCCCGCCGGGACTAGCAGGCACACAGATACGCAGTATTTT.

This clonotype was recorded a few times. The rearrangement joins TRBV15 to TRBJ2-1; D perhaps matches TRBD2 (7 bases). Germline CDR1 is LNHNV and CDR2 is YYDKDF (reference sequence). V gave up 3 bases and J gave up 1 base, with 16 bases separating them. CDR3 length equals 17 residues. The CDR3 region has the DNA TGTGCCACCAGCAGCCCTGGGGGGGGCCCATCCTACAATGAGCAGTTCTTC. Amino acids: CATSSPGGGPSYNEQFF.

This rearrangement joins TRBV20-1 to TRBJ2-3, with TRBD2 matching 10 bases. V shed 1 base, J shed 0 bases, and the junction held 13 bases outside the gene matches. Germline V CDR1 and CDR2: DFQATT, SNEGSKA (reference sequence). This CDR3 is 19 amino acids long. Here the CDR3 reads CSARGGGLAGEQSTDTQYF. Written as DNA, the CDR3 is TGCAGTGCTAGAGGGGGTGGGCTAGCGGGGGAACAGAGCACAGATACGCAGTATTTT.

In this sample, this clonotype turned up many times. The chain combines TRBV15 with TRBJ2-7; the D gene is possibly TRBD2 (5 bases). The CDR3 totals 15 residues. V lost 0 bases and J 2 bases, leaving 11 bases between the germline ends. From germline, CDR1 is LNHNV and CDR2 YYDKDF (reference sequence). Here the CDR3 DNA reads TGTGCCACCAGCAGAGAAGGGTCGGGGACCTACGAGCAGTACTTC. Translation gives CATSREGSGTYEQYF.

V is TRBV21-1 and J is TRBJ1-1. TRBV21-1 is annotated as a pseudogene. The CDR3 contains 14 residues. The chain's CDR3 is CASSNQVWIPEAFF. CDR3 in DNA: TGTGCCAGCAGCAACCAGGTCTGGATCCCTGAAGCTTTCTTT.

This clonotype was recorded a few times. The chain recombines TRBV3-1 with TRBJ2-1; D remains unclear. V lost 2 bases, J lost 10 bases, and 12 bases lay in between. CDR3 length: 13 residues. The germline V gene encodes CDR1 LGHDT and CDR2 YNNKEL (reference sequence). In DNA form, the CDR3 reads TGTGCCAGCAGCCAAACCCTAGTCGGCGAGCAGTTCTTC. It specifies CASSQTLVGEQFF.

The table lists this clonotype with many counts. The rearrangement uses TRBV24-1 and TRBJ2-1, with a tentative D call TRBD2 (5 bases). The CDR3 runs 17 residues. Trimming stripped 2 bases from V and 2 bases from J, with 15 bases between. Germline assignment: CDR1 KGHDR and CDR2 SFDVKD. CDR3 nucleotides: TGTGCCACCAGTGATTCGTTTGGCGCGGGCGCCTACAATGAGCAGTTCTTC. As protein: CATSDSFGAGAYNEQFF.

This clonotype showed up many times. J is TRBJ2-1 and V is TRBV7-3; D remains unclear. The CDR3 totals 13 residues. Trimming pared 1 base from V and 5 bases from J, leaving 6 bases between. The germline gives CDR1 SGHTA, CDR2 FQGTGA. CDR3 region: CASSLSPNNEQFF. In DNA form, the CDR3 reads TGTGCCAGCAGCTTAAGCCCTAACAATGAGCAGTTCTTC.

This clonotype was counted only a few times. This chain links TRBV12-3 or TRBV12-4 with TRBJ2-3, with D perhaps TRBD2 (6 bases). V was trimmed by 3 bases and J by 0 bases, leaving 10 bases between them. The CDR3 consists of 15 residues. CDR3 loop: CASSFPGTSTDTQYF. CDR3 nucleotides: TGTGCCAGCAGTTTCCCCGGGACTAGCACAGATACGCAGTATTTT.

This chain joins TRBV12-3 or TRBV12-4 and TRBJ1-6, with a weak D call TRBD1 (5 bases). The CDR3 loop spans 14 amino acids. Trimming left V 3 bases short and J 7 bases short, with 10 bases between. The CDR3 coding sequence is TGTGCCAGCAGTTTGAGACAGAGCAATTCACCCCTCCACTTT. Translated, it gives CASSLRQSNSPLHF.

This clonotype was detected many times. The rearrangement uses TRBV6-6 and TRBJ2-7; D uncertain. Trimming took 6 bases from V and 4 from J, leaving 13 bases between them. The CDR3 is 13 amino acids. CDR1 and CDR2 (germline): MNHNY, SVGAGI (reference sequence). CDR3 in amino acids: CASSTQVGYEQYV. In DNA, the CDR3 is TGTGCCAGCAGCACCCAAGTAGGATACGAGCAGTACGTC.

A few counts support this clonotype. The chain combines TRBV24-1 with TRBJ2-1; D is possibly TRBD1 (7 bases). The CDR3 consists of 15 residues. Trimming stripped 7 bases from V and 3 bases from J, with 15 bases between. Germline CDR1 and CDR2: KGHDR and SFDVKD. CDR3 sequence reads: CATRRGDRDYNEQFF. Written as DNA, the CDR3 is TGTGCCACCAGGAGGGGGGACAGAGACTACAATGAGCAGTTCTTC.

This clonotype was seen more than once but under ten times. This chain links TRBV4-1 with TRBJ2-2; D gene uncertain. The CDR3 has 14 residues. V lost 1 base to trimming and J lost 6 bases, with 9 bases between them. The germline V gene has CDR1 MGHRA and CDR2 YSYEKL. The CDR3 sequence: CASSQVQFSGELFF. CDR3 nucleotide sequence: TGCGCCAGCAGCCAAGTGCAGTTCTCCGGGGAGCTGTTTTTT.